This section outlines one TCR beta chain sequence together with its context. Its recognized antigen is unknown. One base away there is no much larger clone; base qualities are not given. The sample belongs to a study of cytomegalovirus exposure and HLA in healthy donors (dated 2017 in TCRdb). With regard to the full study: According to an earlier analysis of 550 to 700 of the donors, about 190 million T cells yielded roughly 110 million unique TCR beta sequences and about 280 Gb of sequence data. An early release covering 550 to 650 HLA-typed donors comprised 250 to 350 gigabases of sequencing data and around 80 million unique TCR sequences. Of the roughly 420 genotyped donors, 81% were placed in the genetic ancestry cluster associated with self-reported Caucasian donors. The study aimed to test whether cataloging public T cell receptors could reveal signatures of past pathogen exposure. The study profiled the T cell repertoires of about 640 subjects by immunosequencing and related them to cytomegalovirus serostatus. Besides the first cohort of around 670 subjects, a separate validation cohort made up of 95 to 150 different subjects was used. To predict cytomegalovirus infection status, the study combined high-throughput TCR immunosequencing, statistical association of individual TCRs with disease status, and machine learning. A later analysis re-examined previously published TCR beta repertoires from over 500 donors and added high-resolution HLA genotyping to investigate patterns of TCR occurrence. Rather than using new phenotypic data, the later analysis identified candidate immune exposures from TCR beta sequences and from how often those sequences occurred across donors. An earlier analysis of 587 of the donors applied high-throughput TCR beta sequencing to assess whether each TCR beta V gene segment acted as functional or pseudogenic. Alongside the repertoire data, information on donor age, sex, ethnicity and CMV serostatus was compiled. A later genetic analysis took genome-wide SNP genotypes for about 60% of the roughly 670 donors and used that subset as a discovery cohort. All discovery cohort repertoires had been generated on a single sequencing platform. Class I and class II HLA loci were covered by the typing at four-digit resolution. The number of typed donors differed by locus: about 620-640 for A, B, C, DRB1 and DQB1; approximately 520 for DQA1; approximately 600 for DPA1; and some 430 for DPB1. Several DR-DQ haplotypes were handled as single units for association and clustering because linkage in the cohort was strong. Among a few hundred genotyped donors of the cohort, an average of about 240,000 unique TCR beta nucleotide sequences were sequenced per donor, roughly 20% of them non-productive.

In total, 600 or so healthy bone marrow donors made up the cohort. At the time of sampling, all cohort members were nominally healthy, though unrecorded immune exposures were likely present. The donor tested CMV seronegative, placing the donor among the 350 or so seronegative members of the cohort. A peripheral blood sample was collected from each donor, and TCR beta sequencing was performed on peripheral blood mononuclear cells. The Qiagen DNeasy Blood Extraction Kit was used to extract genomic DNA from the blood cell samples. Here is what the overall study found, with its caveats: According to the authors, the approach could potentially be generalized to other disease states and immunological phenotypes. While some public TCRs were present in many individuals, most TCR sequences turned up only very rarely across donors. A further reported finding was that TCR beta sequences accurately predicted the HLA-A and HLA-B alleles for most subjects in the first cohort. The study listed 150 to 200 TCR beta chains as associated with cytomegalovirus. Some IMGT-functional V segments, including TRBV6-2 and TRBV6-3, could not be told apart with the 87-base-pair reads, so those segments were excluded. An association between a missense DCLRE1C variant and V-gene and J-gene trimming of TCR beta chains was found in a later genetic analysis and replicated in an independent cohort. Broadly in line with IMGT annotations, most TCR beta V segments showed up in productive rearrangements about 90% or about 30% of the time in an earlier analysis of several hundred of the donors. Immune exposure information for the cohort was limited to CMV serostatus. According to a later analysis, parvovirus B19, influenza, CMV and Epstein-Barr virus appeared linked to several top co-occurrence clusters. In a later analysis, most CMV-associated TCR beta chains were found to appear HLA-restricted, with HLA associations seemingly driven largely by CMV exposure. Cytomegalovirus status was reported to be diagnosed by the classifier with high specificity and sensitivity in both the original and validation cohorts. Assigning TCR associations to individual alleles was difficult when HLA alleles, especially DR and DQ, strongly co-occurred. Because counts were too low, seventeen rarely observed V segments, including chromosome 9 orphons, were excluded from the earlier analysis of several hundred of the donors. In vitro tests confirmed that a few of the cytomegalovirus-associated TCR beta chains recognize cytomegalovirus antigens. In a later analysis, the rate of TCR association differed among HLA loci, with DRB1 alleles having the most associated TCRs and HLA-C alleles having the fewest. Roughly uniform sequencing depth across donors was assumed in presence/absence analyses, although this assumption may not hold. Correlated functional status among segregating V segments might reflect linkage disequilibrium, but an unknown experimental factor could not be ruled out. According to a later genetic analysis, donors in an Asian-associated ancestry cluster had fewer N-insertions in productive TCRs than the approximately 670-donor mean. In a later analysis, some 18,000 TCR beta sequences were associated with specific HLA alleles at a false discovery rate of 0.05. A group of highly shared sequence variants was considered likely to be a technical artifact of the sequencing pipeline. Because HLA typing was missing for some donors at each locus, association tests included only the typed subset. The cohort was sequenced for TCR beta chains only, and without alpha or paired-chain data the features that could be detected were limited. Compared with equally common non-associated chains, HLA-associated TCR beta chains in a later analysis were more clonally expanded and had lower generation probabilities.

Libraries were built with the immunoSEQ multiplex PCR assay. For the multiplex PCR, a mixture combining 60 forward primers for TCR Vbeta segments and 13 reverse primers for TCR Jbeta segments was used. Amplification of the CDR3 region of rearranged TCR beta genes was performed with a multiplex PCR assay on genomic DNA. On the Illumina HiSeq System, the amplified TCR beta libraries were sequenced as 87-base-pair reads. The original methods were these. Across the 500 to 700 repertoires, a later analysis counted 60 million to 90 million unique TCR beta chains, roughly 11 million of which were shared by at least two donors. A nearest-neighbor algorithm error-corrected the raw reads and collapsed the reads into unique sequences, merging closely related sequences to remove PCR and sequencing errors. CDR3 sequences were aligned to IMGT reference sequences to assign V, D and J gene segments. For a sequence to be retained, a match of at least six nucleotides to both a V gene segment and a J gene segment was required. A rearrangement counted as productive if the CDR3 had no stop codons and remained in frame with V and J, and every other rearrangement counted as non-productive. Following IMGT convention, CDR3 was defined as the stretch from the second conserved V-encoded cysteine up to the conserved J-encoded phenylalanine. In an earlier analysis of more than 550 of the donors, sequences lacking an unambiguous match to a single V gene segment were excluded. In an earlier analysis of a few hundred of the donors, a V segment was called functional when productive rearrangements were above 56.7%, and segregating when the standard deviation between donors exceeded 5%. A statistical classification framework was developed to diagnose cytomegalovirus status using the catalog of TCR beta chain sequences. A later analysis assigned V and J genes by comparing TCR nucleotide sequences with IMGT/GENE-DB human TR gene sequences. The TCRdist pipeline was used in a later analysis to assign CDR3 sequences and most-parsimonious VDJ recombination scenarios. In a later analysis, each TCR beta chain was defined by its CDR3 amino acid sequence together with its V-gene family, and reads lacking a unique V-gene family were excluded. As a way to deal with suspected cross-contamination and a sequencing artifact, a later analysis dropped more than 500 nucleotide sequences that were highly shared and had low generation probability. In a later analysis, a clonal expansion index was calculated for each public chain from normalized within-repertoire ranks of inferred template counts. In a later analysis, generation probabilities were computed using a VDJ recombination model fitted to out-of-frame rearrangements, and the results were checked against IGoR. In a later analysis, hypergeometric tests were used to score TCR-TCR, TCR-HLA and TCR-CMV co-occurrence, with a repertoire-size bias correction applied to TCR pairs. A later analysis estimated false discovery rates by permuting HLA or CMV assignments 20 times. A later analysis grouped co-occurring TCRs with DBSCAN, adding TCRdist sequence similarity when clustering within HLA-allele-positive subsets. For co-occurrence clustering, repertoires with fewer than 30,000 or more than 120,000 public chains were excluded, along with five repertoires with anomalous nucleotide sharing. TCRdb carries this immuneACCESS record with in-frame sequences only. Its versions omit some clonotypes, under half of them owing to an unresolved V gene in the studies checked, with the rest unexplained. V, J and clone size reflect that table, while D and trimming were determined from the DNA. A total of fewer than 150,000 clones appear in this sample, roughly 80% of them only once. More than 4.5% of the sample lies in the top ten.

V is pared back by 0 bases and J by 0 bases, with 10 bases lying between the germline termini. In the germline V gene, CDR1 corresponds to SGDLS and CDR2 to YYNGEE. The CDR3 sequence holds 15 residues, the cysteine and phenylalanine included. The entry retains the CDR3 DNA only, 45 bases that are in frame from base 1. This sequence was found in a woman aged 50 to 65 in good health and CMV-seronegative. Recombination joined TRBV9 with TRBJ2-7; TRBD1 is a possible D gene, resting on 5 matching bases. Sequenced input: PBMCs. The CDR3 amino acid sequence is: CASSVGGTYSYEQYF. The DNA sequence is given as TGTGCCAGCAGCGTAGGGGGCACATACTCCTACGAGCAGTACTTC.